This TCR beta chain was captured by sequencing in a study of identical twins. All of the donors were Caucasians in good health. This clonotype came up many times. Its cognate antigen is unknown. TCRdb re-called the 5' RACE reads with MiXCR, one entry per CDR3 protein. Of about 220,000 distinct CDR3 sequences listed, roughly 7.5% were seen once; the top ten hold approximately 2%. Findings and limits, study-wide: Invariant MAIT and iNKT cells could partly confound zero-insertion analyses. While abundant cord blood beta clonotypes carried fewer insertions, memory repertoires showed no such pattern.

These data were likewise used in another study, on yellow fever vaccine responses in identical twins. In that study: Reportedly, twins showed a vaccine T cell response that looked partly convergent and partly personalized.

This sequence was found in a woman younger than 30 in good health. The material sequenced was memory (CD45RO+) T cells sorted from blood.

This chain's CDR3 is CSAQDLGVNEQFF. As DNA, the CDR3 is TGCAGTGCCCAAGATTTAGGGGTCAATGAGCAGTTCTTC. The rearrangement links TRBV20-1 to TRBJ2-1; D is possibly TRBD1 (5 bases). V dropped 6 bases and J dropped 6 bases, with 15 bases sitting between them. There are 13 residues in the CDR3. The germline V gene encodes CDR1 DFQATT and CDR2 SNEGSKA (reference sequence).